This T cell receptor beta chain was sequenced for a study of blood T cell repertoires in COVID-19. V lost 4 bases, J lost 5 bases, and 5 bases stayed unmatched. CDR1 is SGDLS and CDR2 is YYNGEE in the germline V gene. This CDR3 contains 15 residues. Methods used by the authors: Estimated nucleated cell counts came from reference gene primer amplification. The repertoire was sequenced with immunoSEQ multiplex PCR; TCRdb's copy has only in-frame clones and lacks some. D and trimming were read from the DNA, whereas the V and J calls and clone size are those reported in that table. The repertoire consists of around 200,000 clones, with 78% occurring once and the leading ten covering about 3%.

Material for sequencing was peripheral blood. The rearrangement uses TRBV9 and TRBJ2-3, with 12 nucleotides matching TRBD2. The source of this sequence is an elderly woman with active or convalescent COVID-19. CDR3 region: CASSSSGGAIDTQYF. As DNA, the CDR3 is TGTGCCAGCAGCTCTAGCGGGGGGGCTATAGATACGCAGTATTTT.